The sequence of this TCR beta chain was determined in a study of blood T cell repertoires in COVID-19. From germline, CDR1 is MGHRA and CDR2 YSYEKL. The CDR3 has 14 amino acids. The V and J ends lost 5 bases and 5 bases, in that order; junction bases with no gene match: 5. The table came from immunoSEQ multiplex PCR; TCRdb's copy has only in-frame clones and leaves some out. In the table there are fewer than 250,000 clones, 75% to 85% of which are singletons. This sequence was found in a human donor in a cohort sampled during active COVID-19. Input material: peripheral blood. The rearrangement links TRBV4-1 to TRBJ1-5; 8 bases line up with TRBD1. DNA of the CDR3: TGCGCCAGCAGCGTAGACAGGGGATATCAGCCCCAGCATTTT. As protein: CASSVDRGYQPQHF.